The next 28 T cell receptor beta chains were all read from a single sample in a study of control samples from healthy donors and cancer patients. Profiled with immunoSEQ multiplex PCR; TCRdb holds only in-frame clones, not every one. Of around 120,000 clones in the sample, more than 70% were seen once. Specimen: blood. Receptors originate from a woman aged 65 to 85 in good health.

The chain has TRBV5-4 and TRBJ2-3, with TRBD1 matching 8 bases. CDR3 length: 16 amino acids. The V gene's germline CDR1 is SGHNT and CDR2 YYREEE (reference sequence). Trimming at V came to 3 bases and at J to 5 bases, leaving 11 bases not matched to a gene. The CDR3 region is CASSWGGRGHGDTQYF. CDR3 DNA: TGTGCCAGCAGCTGGGGTGGCAGGGGGCACGGAGATACGCAGTATTTT. Full variable domain (remainder filled in from reference TRBV5-4 and TRBJ2-3): ETGVTQSPTHLIKTRGQQVTLRCSSQSGHNTVSWYQQALGQGPQFIFQYYREEENGRGNFPPRFSGLQFPNYSSELNVNALELDDSALYLCASSWGGRGHGDTQYFGPGTRLTVL.

The gene calls are TRBV25-1 and TRBJ2-2; 8 nucleotides align to TRBD1. The germline CDR1 and CDR2 sequences are MGHDK and SYGVNS. J lost 5 bases, V lost 6 bases, and 2 bases had no gene match. There are 13 residues in the CDR3. The CDR3 reads CASSRTGTGELFF. The CDR3 nucleotides are TGTGCCAGCAGCCGGACAGGGACCGGGGAGCTGTTTTTT.

The J gene is TRBJ2-1, the V gene TRBV29-1, with TRBD2 identical over 10 bases. The trim removed 4 bases at V and 1 base at J, leaving 10 bases unmatched. This CDR3 contains 17 residues. Germline values: CDR1 SQVTM, CDR2 ANQGSEA. CDR3 DNA sequence: TGCAGCGTTGTAGGGCTAGCGGGGGCTCTGTCCTACAATGAGCAGTTCTTC. Translated: CSVVGLAGALSYNEQFF.

This clone was observed once. This chain connects TRBV7-2 to TRBJ2-3, with no clear D. Trimming pared 5 bases from V and 5 bases from J, leaving 11 bases between. Germline V gives CDR1 SGHTA, CDR2 FQGNSA. The CDR3 loop spans 13 amino acids. The CDR3 reads CASSPSSEDTQYF. The CDR3 DNA reads TGTGCCAGCAGCCCGTCCTCAGAAGATACGCAGTATTTT.

This chain links TRBV6-6 with TRBJ1-5; 7 positions match TRBD1. The trim removed 6 bases at V and 1 base at J, leaving 6 bases unmatched. This CDR3 contains 15 residues. Germline-derived CDR1 and CDR2 are MNHNY and SVGAGI (reference sequence). The chain's CDR3 is CASRLGQESNQPQHF. CDR3 bases: TGTGCCAGCAGGCTCGGACAGGAGAGCAATCAGCCCCAGCATTTT.

The chain couples TRBV5-1 to TRBJ1-1; D is unresolved. From germline, CDR1 is SGHRS and CDR2 YFSETQ. V was clipped by 3 bases and J by 6 bases, with 12 bases between them. CDR3 length: 13 amino acids. CDR3 sequence: CASSSRDESEAFF. The CDR3 DNA sequence: TGCGCCAGCAGCTCAAGGGATGAGTCTGAAGCTTTCTTT.

The rearrangement uses TRBV30 and TRBJ2-1, with TRBD2 identical over 9 bases. The CDR3 spans 15 residues. Germline CDR1 reads GTSNPN; CDR2 reads SVGIG (reference sequence). Losses at the gene ends were 4 bases for V and 3 bases for J; bases not matched to a gene: 7. The CDR3: CAWNLSAGGYNEQFF. CDR3 in DNA: TGTGCCTGGAACTTATCAGCGGGGGGCTACAATGAGCAGTTCTTC.

The chain is built from TRBV5-1 and TRBJ2-5, with a tentative D call TRBD2 (7 bases). This CDR3 has 15 amino acids. Trimming left V 2 bases short and J 5 bases short, with 16 bases between. Germline V lookup: CDR1 SGHRS, CDR2 YFSETQ. Written as DNA, the CDR3 is TGCGCCAGCAGCTTCTTAAGGGGGGAGGGCGAGACCCAGTACTTC. Its protein product is CASSFLRGEGETQYF.

The rearrangement joins TRBV6-6 to TRBJ2-5; 9 bases are shared with TRBD1. CDR1 is MNHNY and CDR2 is SVGAGI in the germline V gene (reference sequence). V dropped 0 bases and J dropped 0; count of bases not matched to a gene: 2. The CDR3 spans 16 residues. The CDR3 reads CASSYSGTGYQETQYF. The CDR3 nucleotides are TGTGCCAGCAGTTACTCCGGGACAGGGTACCAAGAGACCCAGTACTTC.

The chain joins TRBV7-9 to TRBJ2-7, with TRBD2 as a possible D gene (6 bases). V lost 5 bases and J 6 bases, leaving 17 bases between the germline ends. The CDR3 totals 14 residues. CDR1 and CDR2 (germline): SEHNR, FQNEAQ (reference sequence). CDR3 sequence reads: CASSLSGGSLEQYF. CDR3 nucleotide sequence: TGTGCCAGCAGCCTCAGTGGGGGGTCACTCGAGCAGTACTTC.

The chain uses TRBV10-1 and TRBJ2-3; unclear D gene. The V end lost 6 bases, the J end lost 0 bases, and 7 bases lay between the germline ends. The CDR3 is made up of 13 amino acids. Looked up from germline, CDR1 is WNHNN and CDR2 is SYGVQD (reference sequence). The CDR3 reads CASSQTSTDTQYF. The DNA for the CDR3 is TGCGCCAGCAGCCAGACTAGCACAGATACGCAGTATTTT.

This chain connects TRBV6-5 to TRBJ2-7, with 10 bases identical to TRBD1. CDR3 size: 14 residues. The germline gives CDR1 MNHEY, CDR2 SVGAGI. Trimming took 8 bases from V and 5 from J; bases not matched to a gene: 9. This CDR3 is CASSRQGADNEQYF. The DNA for the CDR3 is TGTGCCAGCTCGCGACAGGGGGCTGACAACGAGCAGTACTTC.

This chain joins TRBV5-1 and TRBJ2-2, with D possibly being TRBD1 (7 bases). The germline V gene encodes CDR1 SGHRS and CDR2 YFSETQ. The length of the CDR3 is 15 residues. V was pared by 3 bases and J by 11 bases, with 20 bases between. In nucleotides, the CDR3 is TGCGCCAGCAGCTCAATCCAAACAGGGGCGGGAGAGCTGTTTTTT. Its protein product is CASSSIQTGAGELFF.

This chain connects TRBV12-5 to TRBJ1-2; D is unclear. The CDR3 totals 13 residues. From germline, CDR1 is LGHNT and CDR2 FRNRAP. V lost 3 bases and J 4 bases, leaving 9 bases between the germline ends. CDR3 region: CASGFPAFYGYTF. The CDR3 region has the DNA TGTGCTAGTGGTTTTCCCGCCTTCTATGGCTACACCTTC.

The chain is built from TRBV10-3 and TRBJ1-1; 8 nucleotides align to TRBD1. The CDR3 contains 13 residues. The V segment lost 6 bases and the J segment 4 bases; nucleotides outside the gene matches: 4. Germline CDR1 ENHRY, CDR2 SYGVKD. The CDR3: CAIRDRASTEAFF. In DNA, the CDR3 is TGTGCCATCAGGGACAGGGCTAGCACTGAAGCTTTCTTT.

This clone was seen a single time. The rearrangement links TRBV5-1 to TRBJ2-1; the match to TRBD1 covers 7 bases. V was clipped by 0 bases and J by 8 bases; unmatched bases: 11. CDR3 size: 16 residues. Germline CDR1 SGHRS, CDR2 YFSETQ. The CDR3 bases are TGCGCCAGCAGCTTGGATTCACAGGGGTTGAGGGATGAGCAGTTCTTC. Translation: CASSLDSQGLRDEQFF.

CDR3 region: CASSPQGRGSVSEQYF. CDR3 nucleotides: TGTGCCAGCTCACCCCAGGGGCGCGGGAGTGTGAGCGAGCAGTACTTC. The chain combines TRBV18 with TRBJ2-7; D is perhaps TRBD2 (7 bases). The CDR3 is made up of 16 amino acids. The V end was cut by 3 bases, the J end by 6 bases, with 21 bases between. Germline CDR1 KGHSH, CDR2 LQKENI.

The genes are TRBV4-1 and TRBJ1-4; 8 nucleotides line up with TRBD1. Per germline, CDR1 MGHRA and CDR2 YSYEKL. The V and J ends lost 0 bases and 8 bases, in that order; junction bases with no gene match: 5. This CDR3 has 15 residues. CDR3 in DNA: TGCGCCAGCAGCCAAGATCTAGGGACAGGCGAAAAACTGTTTTTT. It yields the protein CASSQDLGTGEKLFF.

The V and J genes are TRBV7-8 and TRBJ1-1; 8 nucleotides match TRBD1. Per the germline V gene, CDR1 is SGHVS and CDR2 is FQNEAQ. V trimming: 3 bases; J trimming: 6 bases; junction bases outside the gene matches: 6. The CDR3 length is 14 residues. CDR3 sequence reads: CASSFAGGGAEAFF. The CDR3 DNA is TGTGCCAGCAGCTTCGCAGGGGGCGGAGCTGAAGCTTTCTTT.

CDR3 DNA: TGTGCCACCACAGGGCTTCTCAGCTCCTACAATGAGCAGTTCTTC. It translates to CATTGLLSSYNEQFF. This chain links TRBV7-6 with TRBJ2-1, with D perhaps TRBD1 (6 bases). The CDR3 sequence is 15 residues long. CDR1 is SGHVS and CDR2 is FNYEAQ in the germline V gene. The ends were cut back, 10 bases at V and 0 bases at J, with 16 bases in the middle.

This clone was seen just once. The CDR3 sequence: CASSTRLAPWNEQFF. The CDR3 nucleotides read TGTGCCAGCAGCACACGACTAGCCCCCTGGAATGAGCAGTTCTTC. The rearrangement links TRBV7-3 to TRBJ2-1; 7 bases are shared with TRBD2. The CDR3 runs to 15 residues. V shed 5 bases and J 7 bases; nucleotides not matched to a gene: 11. CDR1 is SGHTA, CDR2 FQGTGA, per germline.

The chain is built from TRBV27 and TRBJ1-2; D is unresolved. Trimming took off 5 bases at V and 2 bases at J, with 12 bases between the two ends. CDR1 and CDR2 from the germline V gene are MNHEY and SMNVEV (reference sequence). This CDR3 has 14 residues. CDR3 sequence (DNA): TGTGCCAGCAGTCCCAGGACGGAGAACTATGGCTACACCTTC. Protein: CASSPRTENYGYTF.

The V gene is TRBV21-1, the J gene TRBJ1-1. TRBV21-1 is labeled a pseudogene. The CDR3 extends over 13 amino acids. CDR3 in DNA: TGTGCCAGCAGCAAAGATGGTAACACTGAAGCTTTCTTT. Its translation: CASSKDGNTEAFF.

V and J are TRBV19 and TRBJ2-3, with D tentatively TRBD1 (5 bases). Trimming removed 4 bases at V and 1 base at J, with 12 bases between. This CDR3 contains 15 residues. CDR1 LNHDA and CDR2 SQIVND come from the germline V gene (reference sequence). CDR3 amino acids: CASSRVQVGTDTQYF. CDR3 nucleotide sequence: TGTGCCAGTAGTAGAGTACAGGTGGGCACAGATACGCAGTATTTT. Combining the CDR3 with reference TRBV19 and TRBJ2-3 gives the whole variable domain DGGITQSPKYLFRKEGQNVTLSCEQNLNHDAMYWYRQDPGQGLRLIYYSQIVNDFQKGDIAEGYSVSREKKESFPLTVTSAQKNPTAFYLCASSRVQVGTDTQYFGPGTRLTVL.

V gene TRBV29-1 combines with J gene TRBJ1-5; 10 bases match TRBD1. Trimming took 5 bases from V and 5 from J; bases not matched to a gene: 6. The germline gives CDR1 SQVTM, CDR2 ANQGSEA. The CDR3 is 14 residues long. The CDR3 reads CSVRDRGLDQPQHF. The CDR3 DNA reads TGCAGCGTTCGGGACAGGGGTTTGGATCAGCCCCAGCATTTT.

The V call is TRBV5-6, the J call TRBJ1-1; TRBD1 matches 7 bases. CDR1 is SGHDT and CDR2 is YYEEEE in the germline V gene. V was pared by 4 bases and J by 2 bases, with 2 bases of the junction left unmatched. The length of the CDR3 is 13 residues. Written as DNA, the CDR3 is TGTGCCAGCAGCCGGGACAGAAACACTGAAGCTTTCTTT. It specifies CASSRDRNTEAFF.

CDR3: CASVGPKRREQYF. CDR3 nucleotides: TGTGCCAGCGTAGGGCCGAAGAGGAGAGAGCAGTACTTC. The rearrangement links TRBV6-5 to TRBJ2-7, with unresolved D. This CDR3 region has 13 residues. V lost 8 bases and J 7 bases, leaving 18 bases between the germline ends. Germline CDR1 and CDR2: MNHEY and SVGAGI.

This clone was seen only a few times. This chain connects TRBV3-1 (or the pseudogene TRBV3-2) to TRBJ2-7; 7 positions match TRBD2. Germline CDR1 and CDR2: LGHDT and YNNKEL (reference sequence). CDR3 length: 14 residues. V trimming: 0 bases; J trimming: 3 bases; junction bases outside the gene matches: 2. CDR3 nucleotide sequence: TGTGCCAGCAGCCAAGATTGGGGGGGCTACGAGCAGTACTTC. Its translation is CASSQDWGGYEQYF.